One sample yielded the 16 T cell receptor beta chains listed below, sequenced in a study of T cell changes during pregnancy in multiple sclerosis. The repertoire was sequenced with immunoSEQ multiplex PCR; TCRdb's copy has only in-frame clones and lacks some. Of some 90,000 clones in the sample, about nine tenths were seen once. The sequencing used peripheral blood, collected after pregnancy. The receptors here all came from a female donor in good health, enrolled as a control in a pregnancy study.

V is TRBV28 and J is TRBJ1-1, with 10 nucleotides matching TRBD1. This CDR3 is built from 15 residues. Germline V CDR1 and CDR2: MDHEN, SYDVKM. Trimming took 4 bases from V and 11 from J; bases not matched to a gene: 13. This CDR3 is CASSWGTGATRTAFF. The CDR3 DNA reads as TGTGCCAGCAGTTGGGGGACAGGGGCGACTCGTACGGCTTTCTTT.

The V gene is TRBV28, the J gene TRBJ1-1, with D tentatively TRBD1 (6 bases). Trimming took 2 bases from V and 0 from J, leaving 10 bases between them. Germline-derived CDR1 and CDR2 are MDHEN and SYDVKM. This CDR3 has 15 amino acids. This CDR3 reads CASSLDQGMNTEAFF. CDR3 nucleotide sequence: TGTGCCAGCAGTTTAGATCAGGGGATGAACACTGAAGCTTTCTTT.

The J gene is TRBJ2-3, the V gene TRBV7-9; TRBD1 aligns across 9 bases. Germline V gene data show CDR1 as SEHNR and CDR2 as FQNEAQ (reference sequence). The CDR3 is made up of 14 amino acids. J gave up 3 bases and V 7 bases, and 5 bases lay outside the gene matches. CDR3 nucleotide sequence: TGTGCCAGCAATCGGGACAGGGCGACAGATACGCAGTATTTT. Translated, it gives CASNRDRATDTQYF.

The V gene is TRBV9, the J gene TRBJ1-2, with TRBD1 matching over 8 bases. This CDR3 has 16 residues. CDR1 and CDR2 (germline): SGDLS, YYNGEE. Trimming took 4 bases from V and 4 from J; bases not matched to a gene: 12. CDR3 sequence (DNA): TGTGCCAGCAGCACCCCCAGGGGACAGGAGGCCTATGGCTACACCTTC. Translation gives CASSTPRGQEAYGYTF.

The chain employs TRBV4-3 and TRBJ2-6, with 9 bases lining up with TRBD1. The CDR3 is 16 amino acids. V trimming: 4 bases; J trimming: 2 bases; junction bases outside the gene matches: 3. Per the germline V gene, CDR1 is LGHNA and CDR2 is YSLEER. The CDR3 DNA is TGCGCCAGCAGCCCGCGGACAGGGGCTGGGGCCAACGTCCTGACTTTC. Protein sequence: CASSPRTGAGANVLTF.

This chain joins TRBV7-8 and TRBJ2-3, with a tentative D call TRBD1 (6 bases). The CDR3 consists of 14 residues. Between the trimmed V and J ends, which lost 5 bases and 4 bases, there was a span of 13 bases. Germline CDR1 reads SGHVS; CDR2 reads FQNEAQ. The CDR3 reads CASSLGQLPDTQYF. DNA of the CDR3: TGTGCCAGCAGCCTCGGACAGCTTCCAGATACGCAGTATTTT.

This clone was counted a single time. One junction end does not reproduce the germline sequence, and a read error may be involved. This sequence joins TRBV7-2 and TRBJ1-2, with TRBD1 matching over 7 bases. The germline CDR1 and CDR2 sequences are SGHTA and FQGNSA. The CDR3 contains 14 residues. The CDR3 region is CASSLSDRAYDYTF. The CDR3 DNA sequence: TGTGCCAGCAGCCTCTCTGACAGGGCCTATGACTACACCTTC.

This chain joins TRBV5-1 and TRBJ2-3; 8 bases line up with TRBD2. Germline V gene data show CDR1 as SGHRS and CDR2 as YFSETQ. The trim removed 3 bases at V and 4 bases at J, leaving 10 bases unmatched. This CDR3 is built from 16 residues. This CDR3 is CASSWLGGGRSDTQYF. The CDR3 DNA is TGCGCCAGCAGCTGGTTGGGCGGGGGGAGGTCAGATACGCAGTATTTT.

The J gene is TRBJ2-7, the V gene TRBV30; 10 bases match TRBD1. CDR3 size: 14 residues. CDR1 is GTSNPN and CDR2 is SVGIG in the germline V gene (reference sequence). Trimming removed 2 bases from V and 3 bases from J; junction bases left unmatched: 4. CDR3 DNA: TGTGCCTGGAGTAGGGACAGGGGAATCTACGAGCAGTACTTC. It yields the protein CAWSRDRGIYEQYF.

The V and J genes are TRBV6-1 and TRBJ2-3; 7 positions agree with TRBD1. CDR3 length: 15 residues. After removal of 1 base from V and 3 bases from J, the junction contained 4 bases not matched to a gene. Per germline, CDR1 MNHNS and CDR2 SASEGT. The CDR3 is CASSEVGRGTDTQYF. CDR3 nucleotides: TGTGCCAGCAGTGAAGTGGGCAGGGGGACAGATACGCAGTATTTT.

The chain couples TRBV5-6 to TRBJ2-7; D is perhaps TRBD2 (5 bases). V lost 4 bases and J lost 3, with 17 bases in between. This CDR3 comprises 15 residues. The germline gives CDR1 SGHDT, CDR2 YYEEEE. The CDR3 DNA reads TGTGCCAGCAGCGGACTTGAGCAGAGGATCTACGAGCAGTACTTC. Protein sequence: CASSGLEQRIYEQYF. Variable domain in full (rest from reference TRBV5-6 and TRBJ2-7): DAGVTQSPTHLIKTRGQQVTLRCSPKSGHDTVSWYQQALGQGPQFIFQYYEEEERQRGNFPDRFSGHQFPNYSSELNVNALLLGDSALYLCASSGLEQRIYEQYFGPGTRLTVT.

This sequence joins TRBV11-3 and TRBJ2-2, with D unresolved. Trimming shortened V by 5 bases and J by 1 base, and 2 bases separated the two germline ends. The CDR3 is made up of 12 amino acids. The germline gives CDR1 SGHNT, CDR2 YENEEA. CDR3 coding DNA: TGTGCCAGCAGCCGGAACACCGGGGAGCTGTTTTTT. Translating it yields CASSRNTGELFF.

This chain connects TRBV15 to TRBJ2-1, with 8 bases matching TRBD2. The CDR3 runs to 16 residues. V lost 1 base and J lost 1; bases outside the gene matches: 3. Germline V gene sequence: CDR1 LNHNV, CDR2 YYDKDF (reference sequence). DNA for the CDR3: TGTGCCACCAGCAGAGGTAGCGGGGAATCCTACAATGAGCAGTTCTTC. Encoded protein: CATSRGSGESYNEQFF.

Concerning this clone: Sequence at one end of the junction differs from germline and may be a read error. Other DNA sequences within the sample encode an identical CDR3. This chain joins TRBV5-8 and TRBJ1-2; 10 bases agree with TRBD1. Germline V gives CDR1 SGHTS, CDR2 YDEGEE. CDR3 length: 15 amino acids. CDR3 bases: TGTGCCAGCAGGGCTTATGGACAGGGGGGCTATGGTTACACCTTC. Translation: CASRAYGQGGYGYTF.

V gene TRBV9 combines with J gene TRBJ2-7, with 11 bases matching TRBD1. The CDR3 totals 17 residues. With V trimmed by 4 bases and J by 5 bases, 14 bases remained unmatched. Looked up from germline, CDR1 is SGDLS and CDR2 is YYNGEE. As DNA, the CDR3 is TGTGCCAGCAGCCCTAAGGTGACGGGACAGGGGGACCACGAGCAGTACTTC. Translation gives CASSPKVTGQGDHEQYF.

The CDR3 DNA sequence: TGTGCCAGTAGTGCCTTAATCGGGGGGAAACGGGAAAAACTGTTTTTT. Its protein product is CASSALIGGKREKLFF. The chain has TRBV19 and TRBJ1-4; D may be TRBD1 (5 bases). This CDR3 is built from 16 residues. Trimming took 5 bases from V and 8 from J, leaving 21 bases between them. Germline assignment: CDR1 LNHDA and CDR2 SQIVND (reference sequence).